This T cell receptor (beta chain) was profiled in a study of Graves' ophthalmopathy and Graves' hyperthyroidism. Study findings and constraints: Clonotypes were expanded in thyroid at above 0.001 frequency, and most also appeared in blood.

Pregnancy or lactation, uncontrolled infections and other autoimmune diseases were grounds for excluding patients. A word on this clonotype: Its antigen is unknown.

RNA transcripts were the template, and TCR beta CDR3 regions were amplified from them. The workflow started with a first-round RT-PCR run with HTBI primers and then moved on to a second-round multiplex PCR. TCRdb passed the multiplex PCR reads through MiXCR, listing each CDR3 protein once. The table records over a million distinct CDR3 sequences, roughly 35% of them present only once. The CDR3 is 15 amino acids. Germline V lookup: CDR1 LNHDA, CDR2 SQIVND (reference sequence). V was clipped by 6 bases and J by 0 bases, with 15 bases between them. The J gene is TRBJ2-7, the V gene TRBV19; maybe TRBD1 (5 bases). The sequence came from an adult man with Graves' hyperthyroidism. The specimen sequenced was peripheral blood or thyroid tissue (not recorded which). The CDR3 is CASRDTRRNSYEQYF. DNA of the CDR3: TGTGCCAGTAGGGACACCCGACGGAACTCCTACGAGCAGTACTTC.